Each of the 5 T cell receptor beta chains below was sequenced from the same sample in a study of control samples from healthy donors and cancer patients. The table came from immunoSEQ multiplex PCR; TCRdb's copy has only in-frame clones and leaves some out. The top ten hold approximately 1.5% of the sample, which has roughly 86,000 clones, 90% to 95% seen once. Source material: blood. Receptor source: a woman younger than 45 in good health.

The chain combines TRBV6-5 with TRBJ1-1; D gene uncertain. Germline CDR1 MNHEY, CDR2 SVGAGI. Deletions cut 0 bases from V and 3 bases from J, with 8 bases between. The CDR3 sequence is 14 residues long. The CDR3 spells CASSYSLQHTEAFF. The CDR3 DNA reads TGTGCCAGCAGTTACTCGTTACAGCACACTGAAGCTTTCTTT.

This clone appeared once. The same CDR3 can be traced to other DNA sequences in this sample. V and J are TRBV10-1 and TRBJ1-6; D unresolved. The CDR3 has 13 amino acids. CDR1 is WNHNN, CDR2 SYGVQD, per germline (reference sequence). V was clipped by 0 bases and J by 7 bases, with 4 bases between them. The chain's CDR3 is CASSESLNSPLHF. CDR3 DNA sequence: TGCGCCAGCAGTGAGTCTCTAAATTCACCCCTCCACTTT.

The rearrangement links TRBV6-5 to TRBJ2-1; 11 bases are shared with TRBD2. In germline, CDR1 is MNHEY, CDR2 SVGAGI. With 5 bases clipped from V and 9 bases from J, the junction kept 6 bases outside the gene matches. CDR3 length equals 14 residues. In DNA form, the CDR3 reads TGTGCCAGCAGTCCGGTACTAGCGGGAGTTGAGCAGTTCTTC. Residues: CASSPVLAGVEQFF.

This chain uses TRBV11-2 with TRBJ2-7; TRBD2 aligns across 7 bases. Trimming removed 5 bases from V and 0 bases from J; junction bases left unmatched: 10. This CDR3 has 16 residues. Germline lookup yields CDR1 SGHAT and CDR2 FQNNGV. CDR3 in amino acids: CASSPFGGSPSYEQYF. In nucleotides, the CDR3 is TGTGCCAGCAGCCCATTCGGGGGGTCCCCCTCCTACGAGCAGTACTTC.

For the CDR3, the DNA is TGTGCCAGCAGTTACACCGCAGGGGGCAGTCAGCCCCAGCATTTT. Its translation: CASSYTAGGSQPQHF. The rearrangement uses TRBV6-5 and TRBJ1-5; 8 nucleotides line up with TRBD1. The CDR3 runs 15 residues. The junction had 6 bases not matched to a gene; V was cut back by 2 bases and J by 6 bases. Germline loops: CDR1 MNHEY, CDR2 SVGAGI.